A selection of T cell receptor beta chains follows, all from one sample in a study of T cells in Graves' hyperthyroidism and ophthalmopathy. A single record per CDR3 protein comes from TCRdb applying MiXCR to the multiplex PCR reads. The table includes about 160,000 distinct CDR3 sequences, over 7.5% detected once. The sample was blood. These TCRs come from a woman between 18 and 30 years old with Graves' hyperthyroidism that later progressed to Graves' ophthalmopathy. Each CDR3 is given with its conserved first and last residue. Each record gives: CDR3 protein, CDR3 DNA, D gene, J gene, clone size, V gene. D genes are given only for firm matches. Size is stated for part of the rows, as once, few or many counts, or as a class when the clone is expanded.

CATSDSRETRQPQHF TGTGCCACCAGTGATTCCAGGGAAACTCGCCAGCCCCAGCATTTT . TRBJ1-5 many TRBV24-1
CAWSVEANEQFF TGTGCCTGGAGTGTCGAAGCGAATGAGCAGTTCTTC . TRBJ2-1 . TRBV30
CASSFVPRGRIDYGYTF TGTGCCAGCAGTTTCGTTCCGAGAGGGAGGATAGACTATGGCTACACCTTC . TRBJ1-2 many TRBV27
CSAIRDRTYEQYF TGCAGTGCTATCCGGGACAGAACCTACGAGCAGTACTTC TRBD1 TRBJ2-7 many TRBV20-1
CSARDPLLGGLNEQFF TGCAGTGCTAGAGACCCCTTGTTGGGGGGCTTAAATGAGCAGTTCTTC . TRBJ2-1 many TRBV20-1
CASRGAEVTQYF TGTGCCAGCCGGGGGGCCGAGGTTACGCAGTATTTT . TRBJ2-3 . TRBV28
CASSMRQASSYNSPLHF TGTGCCAGTAGTATGCGACAGGCCAGCTCCTATAATTCACCCCTCCACTTT . TRBJ1-6 few TRBV19
CASSLEGTTSKFF TGTGCCAGCAGCTTAGAAGGTACTACTAGCAAGTTCTTC . TRBJ2-1 . TRBV7-7
CASSLGRGDYNEQFF TGTGCCAGCAGCCTCGGGAGGGGGGACTACAATGAGCAGTTCTTC TRBD2 TRBJ2-1 many TRBV5-6
CASSPHSPSGGAGTDTQYF TGTGCCAGCAGTCCCCATTCCCCTAGCGGGGGGGCCGGGACAGATACGCAGTATTTT TRBD2 TRBJ2-3 many TRBV28
CASSVSGDDQPQHF TGTGCCAGCAGCGTTTCAGGGGACGATCAGCCCCAGCATTTT . TRBJ1-5 many TRBV9
CASSLVPSSGRAPNEQFF TGTGCCAGCAGCTTAGTCCCCTCTAGCGGGAGGGCGCCTAATGAGCAGTTCTTC TRBD2 TRBJ2-1 many TRBV7-9